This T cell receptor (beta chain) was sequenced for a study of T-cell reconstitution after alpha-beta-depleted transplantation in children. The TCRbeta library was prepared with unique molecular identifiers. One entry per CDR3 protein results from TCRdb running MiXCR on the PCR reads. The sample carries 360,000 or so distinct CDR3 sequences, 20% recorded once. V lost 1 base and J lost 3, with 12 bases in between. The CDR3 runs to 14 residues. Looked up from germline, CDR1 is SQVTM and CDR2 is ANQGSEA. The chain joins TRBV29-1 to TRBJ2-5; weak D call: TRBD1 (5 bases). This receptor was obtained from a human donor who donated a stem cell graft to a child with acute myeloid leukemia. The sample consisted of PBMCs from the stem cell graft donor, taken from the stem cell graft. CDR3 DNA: TGCAGCGTTGAAGGGTACTGGGGCGAAGAGACCCAGTACTTC. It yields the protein CSVEGYWGEETQYF.